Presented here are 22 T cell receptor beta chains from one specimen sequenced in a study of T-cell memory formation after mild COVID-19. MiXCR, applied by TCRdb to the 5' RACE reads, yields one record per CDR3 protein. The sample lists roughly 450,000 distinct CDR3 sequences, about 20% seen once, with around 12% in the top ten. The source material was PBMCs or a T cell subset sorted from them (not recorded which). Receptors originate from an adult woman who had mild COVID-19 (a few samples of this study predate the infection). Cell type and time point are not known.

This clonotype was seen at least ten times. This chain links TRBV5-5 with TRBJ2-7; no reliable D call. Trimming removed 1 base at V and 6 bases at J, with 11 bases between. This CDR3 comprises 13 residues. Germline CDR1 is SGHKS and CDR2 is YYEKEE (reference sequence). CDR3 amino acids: CASSLKENPEQYF. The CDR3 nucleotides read TGTGCCAGCAGCTTGAAGGAGAATCCCGAGCAGTACTTC.

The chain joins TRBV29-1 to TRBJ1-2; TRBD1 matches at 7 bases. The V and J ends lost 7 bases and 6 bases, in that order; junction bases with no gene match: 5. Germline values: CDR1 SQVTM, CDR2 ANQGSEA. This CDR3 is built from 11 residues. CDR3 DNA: TGCAGCGACAGGGGACGGGATGGCTACACCTTC. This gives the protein CSDRGRDGYTF.

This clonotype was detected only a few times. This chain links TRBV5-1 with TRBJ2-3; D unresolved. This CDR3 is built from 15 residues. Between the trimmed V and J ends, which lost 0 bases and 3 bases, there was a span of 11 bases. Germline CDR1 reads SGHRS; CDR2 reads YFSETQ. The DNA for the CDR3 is TGCGCCAGCAGCTTGGGAATTCCAGAAACAGATACGCAGTATTTT. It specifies CASSLGIPETDTQYF.

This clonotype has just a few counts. CDR3 amino acids: CASIDGTGRVSHKNIQYF. The DNA for the CDR3 is TGTGCCAGCATAGACGGGACAGGCCGGGTGTCCCACAAAAACATTCAGTACTTC. The chain combines TRBV6-1 with TRBJ2-4; 8 bases line up with TRBD1. The germline V gene has CDR1 MNHNS and CDR2 SASEGT. The CDR3 consists of 18 residues. V lost 7 bases and J lost 3; bases outside the gene matches: 17.

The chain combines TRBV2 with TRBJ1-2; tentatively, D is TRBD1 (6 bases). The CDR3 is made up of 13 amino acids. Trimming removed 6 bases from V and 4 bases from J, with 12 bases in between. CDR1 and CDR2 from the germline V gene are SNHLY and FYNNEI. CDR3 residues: CASSLSRGYGYTF. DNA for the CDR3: TGTGCCAGCAGCTTAAGCAGGGGCTATGGCTACACCTTC.

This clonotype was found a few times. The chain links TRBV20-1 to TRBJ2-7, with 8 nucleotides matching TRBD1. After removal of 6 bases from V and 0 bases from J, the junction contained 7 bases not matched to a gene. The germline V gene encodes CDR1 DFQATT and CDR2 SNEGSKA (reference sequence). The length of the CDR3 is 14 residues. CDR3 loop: CSALTGVGSYEQYF. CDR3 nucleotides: TGCAGTGCACTGACAGGGGTCGGCTCCTACGAGCAGTACTTC.

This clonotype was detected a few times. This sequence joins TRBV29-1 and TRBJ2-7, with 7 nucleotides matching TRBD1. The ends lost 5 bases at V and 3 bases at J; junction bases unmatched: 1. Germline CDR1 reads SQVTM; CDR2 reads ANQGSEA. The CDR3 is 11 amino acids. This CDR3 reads CSVWTGYEQYF. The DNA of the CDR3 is TGCAGCGTTTGGACAGGCTACGAGCAGTACTTC.

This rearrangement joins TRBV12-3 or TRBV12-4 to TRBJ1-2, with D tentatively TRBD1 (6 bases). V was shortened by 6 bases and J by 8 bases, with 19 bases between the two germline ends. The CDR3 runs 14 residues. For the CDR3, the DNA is TGTGCCAGCAGCTCCCGGGGGCAGTTTCTAGGCTACACCTTC. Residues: CASSSRGQFLGYTF.

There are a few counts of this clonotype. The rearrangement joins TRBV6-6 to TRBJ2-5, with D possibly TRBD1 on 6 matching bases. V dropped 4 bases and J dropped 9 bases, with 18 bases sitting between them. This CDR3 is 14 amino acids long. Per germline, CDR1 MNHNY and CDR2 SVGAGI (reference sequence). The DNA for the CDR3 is TGTGCCAGCAGTTCCCCACAGGGCGAATGGGCCCAGTACTTC. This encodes CASSSPQGEWAQYF.

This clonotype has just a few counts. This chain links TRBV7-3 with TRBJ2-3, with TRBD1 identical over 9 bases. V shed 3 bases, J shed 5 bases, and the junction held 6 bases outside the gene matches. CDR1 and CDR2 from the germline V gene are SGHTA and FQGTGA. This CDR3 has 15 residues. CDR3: CASSLNRGQRDTQYF. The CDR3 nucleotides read TGTGCCAGCAGCTTGAACAGGGGGCAAAGAGATACGCAGTATTTT.

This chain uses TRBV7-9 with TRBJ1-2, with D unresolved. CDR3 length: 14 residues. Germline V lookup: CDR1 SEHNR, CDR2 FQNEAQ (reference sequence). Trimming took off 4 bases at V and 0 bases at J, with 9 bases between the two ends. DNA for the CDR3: TGTGCCAGCAGCTCGGACGGAGCTAACTATGGCTACACCTTC. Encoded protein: CASSSDGANYGYTF.

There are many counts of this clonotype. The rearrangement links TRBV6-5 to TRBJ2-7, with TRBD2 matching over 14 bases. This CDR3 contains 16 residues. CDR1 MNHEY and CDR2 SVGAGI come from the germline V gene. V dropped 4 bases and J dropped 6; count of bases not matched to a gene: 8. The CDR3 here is CASSLTSGRASVEQYF. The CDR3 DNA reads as TGTGCCAGCAGTTTGACTAGCGGGAGGGCCTCCGTCGAGCAGTACTTC.

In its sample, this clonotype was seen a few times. As DNA, the CDR3 is TGCGCCAGCAGCTTCACCCTCGGGGGTAAGAACACTGAAGCTTTCTTT. Its protein product is CASSFTLGGKNTEAFF. This rearrangement joins TRBV5-1 to TRBJ1-1, with D perhaps matching TRBD1 (5 bases). The ends were cut back, 2 bases at V and 1 base at J, with 15 bases in the middle. The CDR3 spans 16 residues. Per the germline V gene, CDR1 is SGHRS and CDR2 is YFSETQ. Combining the CDR3 with reference TRBV5-1 and TRBJ1-1 gives the whole variable domain KAGVTQTPRYLIKTRGQQVTLSCSPISGHRSVSWYQQTPGQGLQFLFEYFSETQRNKGNFPGRFSGRQFSNSRSEMNVSTLELGDSALYLCASSFTLGGKNTEAFFGQGTRLTVV.

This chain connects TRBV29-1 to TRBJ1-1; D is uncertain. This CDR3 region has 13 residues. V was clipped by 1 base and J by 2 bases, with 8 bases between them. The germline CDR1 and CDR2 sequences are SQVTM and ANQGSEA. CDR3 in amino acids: CSVEGWPNTEAFF. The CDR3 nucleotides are TGCAGCGTTGAAGGGTGGCCTAACACTGAAGCTTTCTTT.

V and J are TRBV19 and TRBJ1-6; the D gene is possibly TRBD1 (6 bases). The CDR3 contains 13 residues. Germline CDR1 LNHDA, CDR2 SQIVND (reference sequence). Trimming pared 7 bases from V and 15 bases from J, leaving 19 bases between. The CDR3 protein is CASTTGQFSILHF. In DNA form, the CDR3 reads TGTGCCAGTACCACTGGACAGTTTTCAATCCTCCACTTT.

The CDR3 coding sequence is TGTGCCAGCAGTTACTCGACCGGGACACTCCACGAGCAGTACTTC. This sequence encodes CASSYSTGTLHEQYF. This chain uses TRBV6-6 with TRBJ2-7, with a tentative D call TRBD1 (6 bases). V was clipped by 0 bases and J by 5 bases, with 14 bases between them. In germline, CDR1 is MNHNY, CDR2 SVGAGI (reference sequence). The CDR3 contains 15 residues.

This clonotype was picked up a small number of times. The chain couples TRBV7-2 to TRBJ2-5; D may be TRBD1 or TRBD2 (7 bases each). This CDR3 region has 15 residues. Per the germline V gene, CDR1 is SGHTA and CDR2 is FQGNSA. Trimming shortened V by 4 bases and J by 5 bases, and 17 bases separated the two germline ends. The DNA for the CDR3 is TGTGCCAGCAGCTCGAGACTAGCAGGGGGGGAGACCCAGTACTTC. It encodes CASSSRLAGGETQYF.

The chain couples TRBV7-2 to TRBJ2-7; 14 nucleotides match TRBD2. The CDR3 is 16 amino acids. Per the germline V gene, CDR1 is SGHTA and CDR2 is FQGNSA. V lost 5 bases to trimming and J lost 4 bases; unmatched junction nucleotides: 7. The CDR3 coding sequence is TGTGCCAGCAGCCTCAGGACTAGCGGGAGGTTGTACGAGCAGTACTTC. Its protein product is CASSLRTSGRLYEQYF. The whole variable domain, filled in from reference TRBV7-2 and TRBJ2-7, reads GAGVSQSPSNKVTEKGKDVELRCDPISGHTALYWYRQSLGQGLEFLIYFQGNSAPDKSGLPSDRFSAERTGGSVSTLTIQRTQQEDSAVYLCASSLRTSGRLYEQYFGPGTRLTVT.

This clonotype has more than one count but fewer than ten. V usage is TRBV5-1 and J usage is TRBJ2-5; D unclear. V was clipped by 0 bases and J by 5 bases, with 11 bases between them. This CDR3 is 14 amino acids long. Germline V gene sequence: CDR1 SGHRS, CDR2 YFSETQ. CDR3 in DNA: TGCGCCAGCAGCTTGGCCGGACCCACGGAGACCCAGTACTTC. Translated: CASSLAGPTETQYF.

CDR3 residues: CASSSFSGGVETQYF. DNA of the CDR3: TGTGCCAGCAGTTCCTTTAGCGGGGGGGTCGAGACCCAGTACTTC. The V and J genes are TRBV12-3 or TRBV12-4 and TRBJ2-5; 11 bases fit TRBD2. CDR3 size: 15 residues. Unmatched junction bases numbered 6, after V lost 4 bases and J lost 5 bases.

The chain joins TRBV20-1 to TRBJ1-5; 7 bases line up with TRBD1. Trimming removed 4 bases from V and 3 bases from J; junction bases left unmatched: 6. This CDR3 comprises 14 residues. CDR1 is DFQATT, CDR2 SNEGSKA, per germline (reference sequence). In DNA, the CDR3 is TGCAGTGCTATTAGACAGGGTAACAATCAGCCCCAGCATTTT. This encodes CSAIRQGNNQPQHF.

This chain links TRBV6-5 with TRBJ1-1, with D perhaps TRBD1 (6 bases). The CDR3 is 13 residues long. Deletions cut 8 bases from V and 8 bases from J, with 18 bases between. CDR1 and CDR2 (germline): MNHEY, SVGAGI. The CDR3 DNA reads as TGTGCCAGCGCTCCAGTGGGGGGCGAAGAAGCTTTCTTT. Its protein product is CASAPVGGEEAFF.